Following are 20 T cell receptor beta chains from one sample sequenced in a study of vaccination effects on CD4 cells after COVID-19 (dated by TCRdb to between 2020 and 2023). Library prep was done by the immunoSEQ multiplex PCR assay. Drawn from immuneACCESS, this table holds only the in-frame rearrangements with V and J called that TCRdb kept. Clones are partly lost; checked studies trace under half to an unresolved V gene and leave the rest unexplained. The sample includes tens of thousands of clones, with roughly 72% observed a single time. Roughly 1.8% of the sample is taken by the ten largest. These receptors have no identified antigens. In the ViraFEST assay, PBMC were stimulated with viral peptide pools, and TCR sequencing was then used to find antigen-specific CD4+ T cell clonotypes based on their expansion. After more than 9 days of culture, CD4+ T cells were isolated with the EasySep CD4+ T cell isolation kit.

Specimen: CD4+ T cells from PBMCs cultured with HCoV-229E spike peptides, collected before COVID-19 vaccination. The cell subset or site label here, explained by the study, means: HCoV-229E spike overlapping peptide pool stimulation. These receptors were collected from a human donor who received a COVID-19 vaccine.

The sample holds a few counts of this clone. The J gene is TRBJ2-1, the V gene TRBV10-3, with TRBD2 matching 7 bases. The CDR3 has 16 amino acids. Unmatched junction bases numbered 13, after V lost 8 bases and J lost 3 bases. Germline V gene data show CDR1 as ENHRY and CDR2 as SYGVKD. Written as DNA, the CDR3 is TGTGCCATCGGGGTAGGGAGAACGGGGGGCTACAATGAGCAGTTCTTC. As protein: CAIGVGRTGGYNEQFF.

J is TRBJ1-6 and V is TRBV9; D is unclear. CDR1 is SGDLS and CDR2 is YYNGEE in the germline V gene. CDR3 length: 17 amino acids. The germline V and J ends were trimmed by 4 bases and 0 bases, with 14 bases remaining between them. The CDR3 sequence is CASSPSGESSYNSPLHF. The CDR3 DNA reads TGTGCCAGCAGCCCCTCCGGGGAGAGCTCCTATAATTCACCCCTCCACTTT.

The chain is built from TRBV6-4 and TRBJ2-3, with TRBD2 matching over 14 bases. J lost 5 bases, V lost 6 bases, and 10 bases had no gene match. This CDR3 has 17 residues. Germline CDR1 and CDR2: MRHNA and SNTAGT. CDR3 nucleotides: TGTGCCAGCAGCCTGACTAGCGGGGGGGCCGGTGGAGATACGCAGTATTTT. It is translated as CASSLTSGGAGGDTQYF.

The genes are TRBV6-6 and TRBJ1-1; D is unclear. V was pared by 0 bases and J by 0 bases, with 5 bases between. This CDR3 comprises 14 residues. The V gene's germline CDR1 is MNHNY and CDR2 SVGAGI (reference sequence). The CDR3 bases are TGTGCCAGCAGTTACTCCAATATGAACACTGAAGCTTTCTTT. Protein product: CASSYSNMNTEAFF.

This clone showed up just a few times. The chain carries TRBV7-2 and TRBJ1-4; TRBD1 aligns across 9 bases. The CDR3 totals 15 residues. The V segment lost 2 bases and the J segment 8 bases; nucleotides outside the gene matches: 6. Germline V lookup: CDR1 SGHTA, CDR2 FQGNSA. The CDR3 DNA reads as TGTGCCAGCAGCTTATTGGGACAGGGACAGGAAAAACTGTTTTTT. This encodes CASSLLGQGQEKLFF.

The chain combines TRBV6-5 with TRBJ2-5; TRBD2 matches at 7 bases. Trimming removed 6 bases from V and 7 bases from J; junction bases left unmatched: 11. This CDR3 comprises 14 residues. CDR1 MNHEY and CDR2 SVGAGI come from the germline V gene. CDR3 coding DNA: TGTGCCAGCAGCACGGGGGGACCGGCGGCGACCCAGTACTTC. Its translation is CASSTGGPAATQYF.

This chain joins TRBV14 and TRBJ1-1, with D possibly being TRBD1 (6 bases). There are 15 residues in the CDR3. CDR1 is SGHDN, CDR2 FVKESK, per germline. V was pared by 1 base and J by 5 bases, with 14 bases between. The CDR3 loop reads CASSQAGVRRTEAFF. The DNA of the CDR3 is TGTGCCAGCAGCCAAGCAGGGGTGAGGAGGACTGAAGCTTTCTTT.

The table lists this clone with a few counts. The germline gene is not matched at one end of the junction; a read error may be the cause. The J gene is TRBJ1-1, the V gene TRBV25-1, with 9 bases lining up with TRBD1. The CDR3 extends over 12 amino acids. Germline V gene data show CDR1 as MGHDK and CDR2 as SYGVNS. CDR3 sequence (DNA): TGTGCCAGCAGTGACAACAGGGGGCCTTCATTTTTT. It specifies CASSDNRGPSFF.

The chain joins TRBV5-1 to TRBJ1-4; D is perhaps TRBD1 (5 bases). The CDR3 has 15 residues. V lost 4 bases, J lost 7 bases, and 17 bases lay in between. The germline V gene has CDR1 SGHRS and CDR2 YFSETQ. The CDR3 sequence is CASSPGRDFTEKLFF. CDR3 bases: TGCGCCAGCAGCCCCGGCAGGGATTTCACTGAAAAACTGTTTTTT.

DNA of the CDR3: TGTGCCAGCAGCTTTTGGGGCTCTGGGGCCAACGTCCTGACTTTC. Encoded protein: CASSFWGSGANVLTF. V is TRBV7-2 and J is TRBJ2-6; D gene ambiguous. V shed 3 bases and J shed 0 bases, with 6 bases lying between them. Germline CDR1 is SGHTA and CDR2 is FQGNSA. The CDR3 is 15 amino acids.

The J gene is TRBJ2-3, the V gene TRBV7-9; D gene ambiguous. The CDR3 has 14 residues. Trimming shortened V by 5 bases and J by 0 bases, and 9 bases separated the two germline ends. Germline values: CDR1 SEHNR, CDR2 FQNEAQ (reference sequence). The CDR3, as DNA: TGTGCCAGCAGCCCGGGTGTTAGCACAGATACGCAGTATTTT. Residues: CASSPGVSTDTQYF.

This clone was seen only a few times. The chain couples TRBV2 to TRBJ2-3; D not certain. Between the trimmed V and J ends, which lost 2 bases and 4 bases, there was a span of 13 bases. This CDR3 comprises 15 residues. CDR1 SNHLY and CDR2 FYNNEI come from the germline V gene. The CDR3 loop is CASSENPTPADTQYF. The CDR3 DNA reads TGTGCCAGCAGTGAAAACCCTACCCCCGCAGATACGCAGTATTTT.

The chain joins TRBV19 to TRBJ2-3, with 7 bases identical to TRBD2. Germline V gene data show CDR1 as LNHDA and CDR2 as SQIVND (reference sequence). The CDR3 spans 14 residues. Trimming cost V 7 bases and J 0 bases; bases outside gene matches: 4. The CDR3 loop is CASKAGLSTDTQYF. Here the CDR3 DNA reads TGTGCCAGTAAAGCGGGGCTAAGCACAGATACGCAGTATTTT.

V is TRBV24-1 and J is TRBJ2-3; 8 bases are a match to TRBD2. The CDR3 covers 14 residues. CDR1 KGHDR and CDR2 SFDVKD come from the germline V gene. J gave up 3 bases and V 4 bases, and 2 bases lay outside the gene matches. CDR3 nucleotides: TGTGCCACCAGTGACCGGGGGGGAACAGATACGCAGTATTTT. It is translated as CATSDRGGTDTQYF.

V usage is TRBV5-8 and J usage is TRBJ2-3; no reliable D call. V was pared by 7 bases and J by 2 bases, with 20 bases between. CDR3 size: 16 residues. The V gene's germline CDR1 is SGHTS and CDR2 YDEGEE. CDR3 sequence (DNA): TGTGCCAGCCCCTCCTGGCCAGGCAGGAACACAGATACGCAGTATTTT. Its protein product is CASPSWPGRNTDTQYF.

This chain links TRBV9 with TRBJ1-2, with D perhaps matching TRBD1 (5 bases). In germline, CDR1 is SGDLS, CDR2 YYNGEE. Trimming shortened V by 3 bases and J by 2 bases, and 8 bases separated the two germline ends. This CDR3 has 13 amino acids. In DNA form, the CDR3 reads TGTGCCAGCAGCGAGACAGTCAACTATGGCTACACCTTC. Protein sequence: CASSETVNYGYTF.

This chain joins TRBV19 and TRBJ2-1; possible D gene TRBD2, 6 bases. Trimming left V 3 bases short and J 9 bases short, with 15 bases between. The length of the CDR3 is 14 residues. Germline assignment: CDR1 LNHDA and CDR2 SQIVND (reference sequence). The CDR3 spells CASSINGGDAEQFF. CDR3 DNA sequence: TGTGCCAGTAGTATTAATGGAGGGGATGCTGAGCAGTTCTTC.

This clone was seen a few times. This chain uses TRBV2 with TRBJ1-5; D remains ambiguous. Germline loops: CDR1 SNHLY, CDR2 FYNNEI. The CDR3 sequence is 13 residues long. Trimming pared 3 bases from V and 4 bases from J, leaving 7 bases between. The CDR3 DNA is TGTGCCAGCAGTGAGCCCCTAAATCAGCCCCAGCATTTT. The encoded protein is CASSEPLNQPQHF.

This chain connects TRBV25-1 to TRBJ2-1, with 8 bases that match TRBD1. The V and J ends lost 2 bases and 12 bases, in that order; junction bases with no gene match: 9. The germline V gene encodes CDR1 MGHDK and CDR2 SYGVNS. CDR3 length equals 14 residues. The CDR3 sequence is CASSEPGQGRGQFF. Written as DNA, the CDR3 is TGTGCCAGCAGTGAACCCGGACAGGGCAGGGGGCAGTTCTTC. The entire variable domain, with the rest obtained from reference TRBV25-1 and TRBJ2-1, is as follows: EADIYQTPRYLVIGTGKKITLECSQTMGHDKMYWYQQDPGMELHLIHYSYGVNSTEKGDLSSESTVSRIRTEHFPLTLESARPSHTSQYLCASSEPGQGRGQFFGPGTRLTVL.

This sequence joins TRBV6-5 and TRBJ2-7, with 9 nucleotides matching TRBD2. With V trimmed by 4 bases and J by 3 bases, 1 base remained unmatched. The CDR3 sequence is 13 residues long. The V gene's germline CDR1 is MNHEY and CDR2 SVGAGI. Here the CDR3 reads CASSLTSGYEQYV. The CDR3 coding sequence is TGTGCCAGCAGTTTGACTAGCGGCTACGAGCAGTACGTC.